The 20 T cell receptor beta chains reported below all come from one sample, sequenced in a study of naive and memory T cell subsets. Two oligonucleotides, mixed equimolar, formed the beta constant-region primer covering TRBC1 and TRBC2. Four rounds of PCR amplified the ligated cDNA using nested alpha and beta constant-region primers plus SP2. TCRdb re-analysed the UMI-ligation and nested PCR reads in MiXCR, keeping a single row per CDR3 protein. The sample consists of tens of thousands of distinct CDR3 sequences, about 9.9% of them appearing once. Sequenced input: naive CD8+ T cells from blood. All receptors come from a human donor in good health.

This clonotype occurred many times. This chain uses TRBV29-1 with TRBJ2-4; no clear D gene. The V end lost 1 base, the J end lost 5 bases, and 9 bases lay between the germline ends. Per germline, CDR1 SQVTM and CDR2 ANQGSEA. The CDR3 length is 13 residues. Written as DNA, the CDR3 is TGCAGCGTTGAAGGACGGTCAGAAAACATTCAGTACTTC. Protein sequence: CSVEGRSENIQYF.

There are many counts of this clonotype. V and J are TRBV12-3 or TRBV12-4 and TRBJ2-6, with 11 bases identical to TRBD1. The CDR3 covers 18 residues. V dropped 6 bases and J dropped 0; count of bases not matched to a gene: 7. The CDR3 reads CASRQGQGAFSGANVLTF. CDR3 nucleotides: TGTGCCAGCAGGCAAGGACAGGGGGCATTCTCTGGGGCCAACGTCCTGACTTTC.

This clonotype has only a few counts. This CDR3 reads CASSYSRRDTQYF. CDR3 nucleotides: TGTGCCAGCAGTTACTCGAGGCGAGATACGCAGTATTTT. The V and J genes are TRBV6-2 or TRBV6-3 and TRBJ2-3; D not certain. The CDR3 is 13 residues long. Between the trimmed V and J ends, which lost 0 bases and 5 bases, there was a span of 6 bases. The germline V gene has CDR1 MNHEY and CDR2 SVGEGT.

The chain recombines TRBV12-3 or TRBV12-4 with TRBJ2-3, with 9 nucleotides matching TRBD2. The CDR3 consists of 19 residues. Trimming removed 4 bases from V and 0 bases from J; junction bases left unmatched: 14. The CDR3 sequence: CASSSTPRTSVPSTDTQYF. Written as DNA, the CDR3 is TGTGCCAGCAGTTCGACCCCCCGGACTAGCGTCCCTAGCACAGATACGCAGTATTTT.

This clonotype has a count of ten or more. This chain joins TRBV7-6 and TRBJ2-3, with TRBD2 matching 14 bases. The V gene's germline CDR1 is SGHVS and CDR2 FNYEAQ. CDR3 length: 17 amino acids. The trim removed 5 bases at V and 3 bases at J, leaving 7 bases unmatched. This CDR3 reads CASSPRLAGGVTDTQYF. In nucleotides, the CDR3 is TGTGCCAGCAGCCCCAGACTAGCGGGAGGGGTGACAGATACGCAGTATTTT.

This clonotype showed up many times. The chain couples TRBV20-1 to TRBJ1-4; 10 nucleotides match TRBD1. V lost 0 bases and J lost 2; bases outside the gene matches: 9. The CDR3 length is 18 residues. From germline, CDR1 is DFQATT and CDR2 SNEGSKA (reference sequence). For the CDR3, the DNA is TGCAGTGCTAGAGATCTGTTCGGGACAGGGGCTACTAATGAAAAACTGTTTTTT. Amino acid sequence: CSARDLFGTGATNEKLFF.

This clonotype was detected many times. The chain employs TRBV5-5 and TRBJ2-2; 7 bases fit TRBD1. This CDR3 has 15 amino acids. J gave up 4 bases and V 5 bases, and 8 bases lay outside the gene matches. Germline-derived CDR1 and CDR2 are SGHKS and YYEKEE (reference sequence). Here the CDR3 reads CASRNTGTATGELFF. CDR3 coding DNA: TGTGCCAGCAGGAACACCGGGACAGCCACCGGGGAGCTGTTTTTT.

The chain has TRBV2 and TRBJ2-1; D is perhaps TRBD1 (5 bases). Trimming cost V 6 bases and J 0 bases, with 12 bases left between them. This CDR3 is 15 amino acids long. The germline CDR1 and CDR2 sequences are SNHLY and FYNNEI. The CDR3 DNA reads as TGTGCCAGCAGGCAGGGTTCCAGCTCCTACAATGAGCAGTTCTTC. It is translated as CASRQGSSSYNEQFF.

This clonotype was counted between two and nine times. This sequence joins TRBV30 and TRBJ1-4; 7 bases are shared with TRBD1. Unmatched junction bases numbered 5, after V lost 1 base and J lost 6 bases. The CDR3 sequence is 14 residues long. Germline CDR1 GTSNPN, CDR2 SVGIG (reference sequence). CDR3 bases: TGTGCCTGGAGTGGCCGGGACAGCGATGAAAAACTGTTTTTT. It yields the protein CAWSGRDSDEKLFF.

This clonotype has a handful of counts. V and J are TRBV9 and TRBJ1-2; D not resolved. V was cut by 9 bases and J by 0 bases, with 12 bases left in between. Germline V gives CDR1 SGDLS, CDR2 YYNGEE. The CDR3 contains 13 residues. The DNA of the CDR3 is TGTGCCACAGCTGACATATCTAACTATGGCTACACCTTC. The encoded protein is CATADISNYGYTF.

This chain connects TRBV10-2 to TRBJ2-2; D may be TRBD1 or TRBD2 (6 bases each). The CDR3 sequence is 15 residues long. Between the trimmed V and J ends, which lost 4 bases and 6 bases, there was a span of 15 bases. The germline gives CDR1 WSHSY, CDR2 SAAADI. The CDR3 DNA reads TGCGCCAGCAGTGGGACCGTGGGGGGCTCCGGGGAGCTGTTTTTT. It is translated as CASSGTVGGSGELFF.

The genes are TRBV7-9 and TRBJ2-3; TRBD1 agrees at 7 bases. Germline values: CDR1 SEHNR, CDR2 FQNEAQ (reference sequence). CDR3 size: 17 residues. After removal of 7 bases from V and 2 bases from J, the junction contained 15 bases not matched to a gene. The CDR3: CASIKSQTGQNTDTQYF. The CDR3 DNA reads as TGTGCCAGCATCAAATCTCAAACGGGACAGAACACAGATACGCAGTATTTT.

The chain couples TRBV6-2 or TRBV6-3 to TRBJ2-7; 14 positions match TRBD2. The CDR3 runs to 16 residues. Germline CDR1 and CDR2: MNHEY and SVGEGT. V lost 4 bases, J lost 9 bases, and 11 bases stayed unmatched. The DNA of the CDR3 is TGTGCCAGCAGTTTACCGCGGACTAGCGGGAGGCGGAGGCAGTACTTC. Translation gives CASSLPRTSGRRRQYF.

This clonotype has a count of ten or more. The chain has TRBV20-1 and TRBJ1-5; D is unclear. The CDR3 length is 12 residues. Trimming shortened V by 0 bases and J by 9 bases, and 9 bases separated the two germline ends. In germline, CDR1 is DFQATT, CDR2 SNEGSKA (reference sequence). This CDR3 reads CSARDISTPQHF. The CDR3 coding sequence is TGCAGTGCTAGAGATATCTCGACGCCCCAGCATTTT.

This clonotype was counted between two and nine times. CDR3 protein: CASSGVGGSYNEQFF. CDR3 coding DNA: TGTGCCAGCAGTGGGGTGGGCGGGTCCTACAATGAGCAGTTCTTC. The chain has TRBV12-3 or TRBV12-4 and TRBJ2-1, with D possibly being TRBD2 (5 bases). V was cut by 5 bases and J by 1 base, with 12 bases left in between. The CDR3 is made up of 15 amino acids.

This clonotype was counted many times. The chain is built from TRBV27 and TRBJ2-5, with TRBD2 matching 9 bases. V gave up 1 base and J gave up 2 bases; unmatched junction bases: 2. The CDR3 has 15 residues. Germline CDR1 MNHEY, CDR2 SMNVEV (reference sequence). As DNA, the CDR3 is TGTGCCAGCAGTTTATTTGCGGGGGGGCAAGAGACCCAGTACTTC. It specifies CASSLFAGGQETQYF.

This clonotype has just a few counts. The chain has TRBV25-1 and TRBJ2-2; possible D gene TRBD2, 6 bases. V was trimmed by 4 bases and J by 0 bases, leaving 15 bases between them. The germline gives CDR1 MGHDK, CDR2 SYGVNS. This CDR3 region has 17 residues. CDR3 residues: CASSVIAVTTNTGELFF. The DNA of the CDR3 is TGTGCCAGCAGTGTGATAGCGGTAACTACGAACACCGGGGAGCTGTTTTTT. The full variable domain, in which reference TRBV25-1 and TRBJ2-2 provide the parts outside the CDR3, is EADIYQTPRYLVIGTGKKITLECSQTMGHDKMYWYQQDPGMELHLIHYSYGVNSTEKGDLSSESTVSRIRTEHFPLTLESARPSHTSQYLCASSVIAVTTNTGELFFGEGSRLTVL.

This clonotype has a count of ten or more. The chain has TRBV7-9 and TRBJ2-1, with a possible D match to TRBD2 (5 bases). Trimming took off 6 bases at V and 10 bases at J, with 10 bases between the two ends. The CDR3 is 11 amino acids. The germline V gene encodes CDR1 SEHNR and CDR2 FQNEAQ (reference sequence). The CDR3 DNA reads as TGTGCCAGCAGTAGAAGCGGAGAGCAGTTCTTC. It is translated as CASSRSGEQFF.

A few counts support this clonotype. The chain combines TRBV27 with TRBJ1-2, with D possibly being TRBD1 (5 bases). Germline V gene sequence: CDR1 MNHEY, CDR2 SMNVEV (reference sequence). CDR3 length equals 15 residues. V was shortened by 7 bases and J by 1 base, with 16 bases between the two germline ends. CDR3 nucleotide sequence: TGTGCCAGCACCCTAAGCGCGGGGGGTAACTATGGCTACACCTTC. It yields the protein CASTLSAGGNYGYTF.

A few counts support this clonotype. This sequence joins TRBV6-5 and TRBJ2-4; 9 positions match TRBD1. The ends lost 2 bases at V and 8 bases at J; junction bases unmatched: 16. This CDR3 has 18 amino acids. Germline CDR1 is MNHEY and CDR2 is SVGAGI. CDR3 loop: CASSYRAVQGATDHIQYF. The CDR3 DNA is TGTGCCAGCAGTTACCGTGCCGTACAGGGGGCGACGGATCACATTCAGTACTTC.